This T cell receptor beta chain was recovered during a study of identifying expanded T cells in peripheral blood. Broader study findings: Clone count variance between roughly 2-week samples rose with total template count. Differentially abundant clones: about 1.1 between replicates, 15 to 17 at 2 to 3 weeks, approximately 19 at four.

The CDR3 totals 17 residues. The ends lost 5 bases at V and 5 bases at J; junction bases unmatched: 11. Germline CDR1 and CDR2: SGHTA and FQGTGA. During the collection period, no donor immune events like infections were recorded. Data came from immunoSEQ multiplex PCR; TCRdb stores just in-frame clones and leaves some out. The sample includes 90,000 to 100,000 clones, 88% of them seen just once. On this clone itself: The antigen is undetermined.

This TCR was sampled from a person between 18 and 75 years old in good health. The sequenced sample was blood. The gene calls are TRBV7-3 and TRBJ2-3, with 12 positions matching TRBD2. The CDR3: CASSLATSGSAVDTQYF. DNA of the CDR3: TGTGCCAGCAGCCTCGCGACTAGCGGGAGTGCGGTAGATACGCAGTATTTT.